This is a list of T cell receptor beta chains from one sample in a study of CD4 and CD8 cells across lung adenocarcinoma regions. Each CDR3 protein gets one entry after TCRdb re-called the PCR reads with MiXCR. In the table there are 20,000 or so distinct CDR3 sequences, around 46% of which are singletons. Sequencing was done on a sample of CD8+ T cells from the margin of a lung tumor. The receptors were gathered from a male donor with lung adenocarcinoma. The CD4 and CD8 labels of this study may be unreliable. The CDR3 runs from the conserved cysteine through the conserved F or W. The D gene is left open where the match is weak. The size of a clone is reported for some rows only, either as once, few or many, or as a class for expanded clones.

>TRBJ2-7|medium-sized|TRBD2|TRBV10-2
CASSVLAGAPEQYF
TGCGCCAGCAGTGTCCTAGCGGGAGCCCCCGAGCAGTACTTC
>TRBJ2-3|.|.|TRBV11-3
CASSLGRASSDTQYF
TGTGCCAGCAGCTTAGGTAGAGCGTCCTCAGATACGCAGTATTTT
>TRBJ1-2|medium-sized|.|TRBV6-1
CASSAGQGRYGYTF
TGTGCCAGCAGTGCGGGTCAGGGACGCTATGGCTACACCTTC
>TRBJ2-5|.|TRBD2|TRBV12-3/TRBV12-4
CASSFGGLGFETQYF
TGTGCCAGCAGTTTTGGAGGACTAGGTTTTGAGACCCAGTACTTC
>TRBJ2-7|.|.|TRBV27
CASSFGHEQYF
TGTGCCAGCAGTTTCGGGCACGAGCAGTACTTC
>TRBJ2-1|many|.|TRBV7-3
CASSLDYLGEQFF
TGTGCCAGCAGCTTGGACTATTTAGGTGAGCAGTTCTTC
>TRBJ2-7|few|.|TRBV6-1
CASSPFVGAKNEQYF
TGTGCCAGCAGCCCTTTTGTGGGAGCCAAAAACGAGCAGTACTTC
>TRBJ2-1|.|TRBD2|TRBV6-1
CASSWASGSPHEQFF
TGTGCCAGCTCATGGGCTAGCGGGAGCCCCCATGAGCAGTTCTTC
>TRBJ2-5|.|TRBD2|TRBV9
CASSPGLAGGLETQYF
TGTGCCAGCAGCCCCGGACTAGCGGGAGGGCTAGAGACCCAGTACTTC
>TRBJ2-2|medium-sized|TRBD1|TRBV6-1
CASRDDRAAGELFF
TGTGCCAGCAGGGACGACAGGGCGGCCGGGGAGCTGTTTTTT
>TRBJ2-5|few|.|TRBV12-3/TRBV12-4
CASSLGGRRQETQYF
TGTGCCAGCAGTTTGGGGGGACGGAGGCAAGAGACCCAGTACTTC
>TRBJ2-2|.|TRBD2|TRBV6-5
CASSFIAGGHTGELFF
TGTGCCAGCAGTTTCATAGCGGGGGGGCATACCGGGGAGCTGTTTTTT
>TRBJ2-2|.|.|TRBV7-8
CASSLRASNTGELFF
TGTGCCAGCAGCTTGCGGGCCTCGAACACCGGGGAGCTGTTTTTT
>TRBJ2-7|.|.|TRBV6-2/TRBV6-3
CASSFNVETPSYEQYF
TGTGCCAGCAGTTTTAATGTTGAGACACCTTCTTACGAGCAGTACTTC
>TRBJ2-5|.|.|TRBV10-1
CAGSGGGGAETQYF
TGCGCCGGCAGTGGGGGAGGGGGCGCAGAGACGCAGTATTTC
>TRBJ2-5|.|.|TRBV28
CASSTFVETQYF
TGTGCCAGCAGTACTTTCGTGGAGACCCAGTACTTC
>TRBJ2-2|.|.|TRBV28
CASTPQAGARELFF
TGTGCCAGCACCCCCCAGGCGGGCGCCCGGGAGCTGTTTTTT
>TRBJ1-1|few|.|TRBV10-2
CASSEGLKGGTEAFF
TGCGCCAGCAGTGAGGGGTTGAAAGGGGGCACTGAAGCTTTCTTT
>TRBJ2-3|few|.|TRBV12-3/TRBV12-4
CASTQRGGATDTQYF
TGTGCCAGCACGCAGAGGGGTGGTGCGACAGATACGCAGTATTTT
>TRBJ2-4|.|TRBD2|TRBV6-5
CASVTGGGAKNMQYF
TGTGCCAGCGTTACGGGGGGGGGCGCCAAGAACATGCAGTATTTC
>TRBJ2-1|few|.|TRBV11-2
CASSSGFSLQWEQFF
TGTGCCAGCAGCTCGGGGTTTTCCCTCCAATGGGAGCAGTTCTTC
>TRBJ2-3|.|.|TRBV10-3
CGIGGTETQYF
TGTGGGATCGGAGGCACAGAGACCCAGTATTTT
>TRBJ2-3|few|TRBD2|TRBV11-2
CASTDGGLRSDTQYF
TGTGCCAGCACAGACGGGGGACTAAGATCGGATACGCAGTATTTT
>TRBJ2-5|.|.|TRBV6-1
CASGEGPRDPETQYF
TGTGCCAGCGGTGAAGGGCCTCGCGACCCAGAGACGCAGTACTTC
>TRBJ2-7|medium-sized|.|TRBV6-1
CASSEEGTFNSYEQYF
TGTGCCAGCAGTGAAGAGGGGACTTTCAACTCCTACGAGCAGTACTTC
>TRBJ1-2|many|.|TRBV10-2
CASSESQGTSNGYTF
TGCGCCAGCAGTGAGTCGCAGGGCACCTCCAATGGCTACACCTTC
>TRBJ2-1|medium-sized|.|TRBV6-1
CASSVVGDNEQFF
TGTGCCAGCAGTGTTGTTGGGGACAATGAGCAGTTCTTC